This is a list of T cell receptor beta chains from one sample in a study of T-cell memory formation after mild COVID-19. MiXCR, run by TCRdb on the 5' RACE reads, gives a single entry per CDR3 protein. The sample consists of roughly 190,000 distinct CDR3 sequences, approximately 30% of them appearing once. The sequencing input was PBMCs or a T cell subset sorted from them (not recorded which). Source of these receptors: an adult woman who had mild COVID-19 (a few samples of this study predate the infection). Cell type and time point are not known. CDR3s include the opening cysteine and the closing phenylalanine or tryptophan. A D gene is named only where the DNA matches it firmly. Where a row states a size, it is once, few, many or the class of an expanded clone; other rows omit it.

j_call d_call v_call clone_size cdr3_aa cdr3_nt
TRBJ1-2 TRBD1 TRBV5-1 . CASSLEQGANYGYTF TGCGCCAGCAGCTTGGAACAGGGGGCTAACTATGGCTACACCTTC
TRBJ2-2 TRBD1 TRBV6-2/TRBV6-3 many CASRMTGVRTGELFF TGTGCCAGCAGAATGACAGGGGTACGGACCGGGGAGCTGTTTTTT
TRBJ2-1 TRBD2 TRBV5-1 . CASSTGGGSYNEQFF TGCGCCAGCAGCACCGGCGGGGGCTCCTACAATGAGCAGTTCTTC
TRBJ2-7 . TRBV5-1 few CASSFSRGYEQYF TGCGCCAGCAGCTTCTCGCGGGGCTACGAGCAGTACTTC
TRBJ1-1 . TRBV7-9 . CASSLIGGLGTEAFF TGTGCCAGCAGCTTAATCGGCGGGTTGGGCACTGAAGCTTTCTTT
TRBJ1-2 . TRBV7-8 few CASSPGLSYGYTF TGTGCCAGCAGCCCGGGACTGAGCTATGGCTACACCTTC
TRBJ2-7 . TRBV3-1 . CASIQDLGPYEQYF TGTGCCAGCATCCAAGACCTCGGCCCCTACGAGCAGTACTTC
TRBJ2-2 . TRBV7-2 . CASSLEAVVWGGTGELFF TGTGCCAGCAGCTTAGAAGCGGTGGTGTGGGGAGGAACCGGGGAGCTGTTTTTT
TRBJ2-2 . TRBV5-6 . CASSLTGHNTGELFF TGTGCCAGCAGCTTGACGGGGCATAACACCGGGGAGCTGTTTTTT
TRBJ2-4 . TRBV28 . CASGVNLGQYF TGTGCCAGCGGGGTAAACTTAGGGCAGTACTTC
TRBJ2-3 . TRBV6-5 . CASTPRLGVSVGTDTQYF TGTGCCAGCACCCCCCGTCTCGGGGTGTCGGTGGGCACAGATACGCAGTATTTT
TRBJ2-7 . TRBV12-2 . CASRLAMAEDEYEQYF TGTGCAAGTCGCTTAGCGATGGCGGAGGACGAGTACGAGCAGTACTTC
TRBJ2-7 . TRBV20-1 few CSAREGGLTYEQYF TGCAGTGCTAGAGAGGGGGGGCTGACCTACGAGCAGTACTTC
TRBJ2-7 TRBD2 TRBV5-1 . CASSRGPSGAGGEQYF TGCGCCAGCAGCCGGGGTCCTAGCGGAGCGGGAGGGGAGCAGTACTTC
TRBJ1-2 TRBD1 TRBV4-1 . CASSPGGGGLGYTF TGCGCCAGCAGTCCGGGAGGAGGGGGCCTTGGCTACACCTTC
TRBJ2-3 . TRBV12-3/TRBV12-4 few CASSSPWIQDTQYF TGTGCCAGCAGTTCACCTTGGATACAAGATACGCAGTATTTT
TRBJ2-6 . TRBV4-2 few CASSQDWLASSGANVLTF TGTGCCAGCAGCCAAGATTGGCTAGCTAGCTCTGGGGCCAACGTCCTGACTTTC
TRBJ1-2 . TRBV20-1 . CSAVGRGGGYGYTF TGCAGTGCGGTAGGGCGCGGAGGGGGCTATGGCTACACCTTC
TRBJ2-1 TRBD2 TRBV12-3/TRBV12-4 . CASSPGLAGFGGEQFF TGTGCCAGCAGTCCCGGACTAGCGGGGTTCGGAGGTGAGCAGTTCTTC
TRBJ1-5 . TRBV28 few CARKRGTSNQPQHF TGTGCCAGAAAACGGGGGACCAGCAATCAGCCCCAGCATTTT
TRBJ2-5 . TRBV29-1 few CSAGQKEETQYF TGCAGCGCCGGACAGAAGGAAGAGACCCAGTACTTC
TRBJ2-1 . TRBV7-9 once CASSFPQEEQFF TGTGCCAGCAGCTTCCCACAGGAAGAGCAGTTCTTC
TRBJ2-7 TRBD2 TRBV23-1 . CASNRSGTEQYF TGCGCCAGCAACCGTAGCGGGACCGAGCAGTACTTC
TRBJ2-7 . TRBV4-3 . CASSLRWDDPNYEQYF TGCGCCAGCAGCCTGAGGTGGGACGACCCCAACTACGAGCAGTACTTC
TRBJ1-5 . TRBV20-1 . CSARGSSEQPQHF TGCAGTGCTAGAGGTTCGAGCGAACAGCCCCAGCATTTT
TRBJ1-5 TRBD1 TRBV5-8 few CASSLMVTGASNQPQHF TGTGCCAGCAGCTTGATGGTAACAGGGGCGTCCAATCAGCCCCAGCATTTT
TRBJ2-1 TRBD2 TRBV7-9 . CASASGGAYNEQFF TGTGCCAGCGCTAGCGGTGGGGCCTACAATGAGCAGTTCTTC